This TCR beta chain emerged from a study of blood T cell repertoires in COVID-19. Overall study: The cDNA or gDNA used as material had been derived from T cells, B-cell-depleted T cells, or PBMCs.

Germline CDR1 reads SEHNR; CDR2 reads FQNEAQ (reference sequence). The CDR3 has 13 residues. V lost 9 bases and J lost 2; bases outside the gene matches: 6. TCRdb's table, derived via immunoSEQ multiplex PCR, lists solely in-frame clones and lacks some. The repertoire has around 240,000 clones, just under 90% of them found once; the top ten carry about 1%. This chain joins TRBV7-9 and TRBJ2-7, with 8 positions matching TRBD2. What was sequenced was PBMCs or T cells enriched from blood (not recorded which). The origin of this receptor is a man between 45 and 60 years old who had been exposed to COVID-19. CDR3: CASLAGSTYEQYF. The CDR3 nucleotides read TGTGCCAGTTTAGCGGGGAGTACCTACGAGCAGTACTTC. Looking up the rest from reference TRBV7-9 and TRBJ2-7 gives the full variable domain: DTGVSQNPRHKITKRGQNVTFRCDPISEHNRLYWYRQTLGQGPEFLTYFQNEAQLEKSRLLSDRFSAERPKGSFSTLEIQRTEQGDSAMYLCASLAGSTYEQYFGPGTRLTVT.